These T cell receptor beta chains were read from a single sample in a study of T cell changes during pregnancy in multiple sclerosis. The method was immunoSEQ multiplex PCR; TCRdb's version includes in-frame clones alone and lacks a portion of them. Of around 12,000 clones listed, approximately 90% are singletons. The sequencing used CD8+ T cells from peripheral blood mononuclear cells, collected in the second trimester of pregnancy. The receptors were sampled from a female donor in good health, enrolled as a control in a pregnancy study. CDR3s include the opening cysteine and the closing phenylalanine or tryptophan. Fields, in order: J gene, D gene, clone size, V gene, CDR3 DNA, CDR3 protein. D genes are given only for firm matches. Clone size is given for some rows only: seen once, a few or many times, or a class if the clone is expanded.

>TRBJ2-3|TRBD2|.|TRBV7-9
TGTGCCAGCAGCCCCCGGGAGCGGGGGGCTAGCACAGATACGCAGTATTTT
CASSPRERGASTDTQYF
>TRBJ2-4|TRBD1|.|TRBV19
TGTGCCAGTAGTCTCCAGGACAGGGGTCAATTAGCCAAAAACATTCAGTACTTC
CASSLQDRGQLAKNIQYF
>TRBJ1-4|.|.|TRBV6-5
TGTGCCAGCGGTTTTAAGCCAACTAATGAAAAACTGTTTTTT
CASGFKPTNEKLFF
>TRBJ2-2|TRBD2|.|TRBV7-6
TGTGCCAGCAGCTTAGAGCGGGGGGACACCGGGGAGCTGTTTTTT
CASSLERGDTGELFF
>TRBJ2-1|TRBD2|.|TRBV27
TGTGCCAGCAGTTTAACGGGACTAGCGGGAGAAGATGAGCAGTTCTTC
CASSLTGLAGEDEQFF
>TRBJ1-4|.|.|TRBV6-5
TGTGCCAGCAGTTCCGCCGGGACAAGTAATGAAAAACTGTTTTTT
CASSSAGTSNEKLFF
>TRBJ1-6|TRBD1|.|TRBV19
TGTGCCAGTAGGGACGGACAGGGTTGGGCGGGAAATTCACCCCTCCACTTT
CASRDGQGWAGNSPLHF
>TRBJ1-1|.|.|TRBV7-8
TGTGCCAGCAGCTTAGTTGGGGCCCGCACTGAAGCTTTCTTT
CASSLVGARTEAFF
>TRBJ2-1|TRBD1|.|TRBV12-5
TGTGCTAGTGGGGCACAGGGGAATGAGCAGTTCTTC
CASGAQGNEQFF
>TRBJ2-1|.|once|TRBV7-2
TGTGCCAGCACCTATACTAGGGGGTCTGAGGGCAATGAGCAGTTCTTC
CASTYTRGSEGNEQFF
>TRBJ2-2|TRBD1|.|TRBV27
TGTGCCAGCAGTTTAGGACAGGGGGGAACCGGGGAGCTGTTTTTT
CASSLGQGGTGELFF